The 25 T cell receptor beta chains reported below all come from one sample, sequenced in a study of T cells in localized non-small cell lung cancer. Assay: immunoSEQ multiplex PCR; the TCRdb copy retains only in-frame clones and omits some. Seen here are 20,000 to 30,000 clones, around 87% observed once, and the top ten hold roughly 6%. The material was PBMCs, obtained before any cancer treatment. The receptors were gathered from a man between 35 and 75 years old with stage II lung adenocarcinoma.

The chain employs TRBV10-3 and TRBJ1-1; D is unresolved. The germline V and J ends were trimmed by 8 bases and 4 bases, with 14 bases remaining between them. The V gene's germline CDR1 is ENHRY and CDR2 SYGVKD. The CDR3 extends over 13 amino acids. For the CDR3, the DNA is TGTGCCATCTCTCGGCTGATGGGCACTGAAGCTTTCTTT. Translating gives CAISRLMGTEAFF.

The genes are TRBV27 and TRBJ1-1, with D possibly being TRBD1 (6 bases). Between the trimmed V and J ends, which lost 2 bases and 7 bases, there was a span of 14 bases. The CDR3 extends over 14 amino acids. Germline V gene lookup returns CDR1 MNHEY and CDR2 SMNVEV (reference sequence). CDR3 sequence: CASSLRQGRVEAFF. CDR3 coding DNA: TGTGCCAGCAGTTTACGGCAGGGGCGGGTTGAAGCTTTCTTT.

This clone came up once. The DNA of the CDR3 is TGTGCCAGCAGTTTAGACAGCTACACCGGGGAGCTGTTTTTT. Encoded protein: CASSLDSYTGELFF. The chain carries TRBV6-4 and TRBJ2-2, with D tentatively TRBD1 (5 bases). The CDR3 has 14 residues. In germline, CDR1 is MRHNA, CDR2 SNTAGT. V gave up 5 bases and J gave up 3 bases, with 10 bases separating them.

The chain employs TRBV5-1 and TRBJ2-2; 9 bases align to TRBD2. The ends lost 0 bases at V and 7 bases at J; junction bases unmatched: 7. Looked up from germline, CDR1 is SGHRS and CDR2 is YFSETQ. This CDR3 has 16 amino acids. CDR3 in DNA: TGCGCCAGCAGCTTGGAGGGCGGGAGGGCCCTCGGGGAGCTGTTTTTT. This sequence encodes CASSLEGGRALGELFF.

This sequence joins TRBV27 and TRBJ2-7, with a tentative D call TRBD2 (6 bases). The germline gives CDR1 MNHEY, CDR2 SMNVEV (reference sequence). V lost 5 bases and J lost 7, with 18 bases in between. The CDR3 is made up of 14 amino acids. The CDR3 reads CASSRPGERTEQYF. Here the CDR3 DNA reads TGTGCCAGCAGTCGTCCGGGAGAACGGACGGAGCAGTACTTC.

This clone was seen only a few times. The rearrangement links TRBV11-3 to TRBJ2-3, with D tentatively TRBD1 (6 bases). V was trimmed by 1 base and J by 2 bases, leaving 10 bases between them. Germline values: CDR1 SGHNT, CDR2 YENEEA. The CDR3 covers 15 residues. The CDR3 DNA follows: TGTGCCAGCAGCTTAGTAGGGGACACCACAGATACGCAGTATTTT. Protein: CASSLVGDTTDTQYF.

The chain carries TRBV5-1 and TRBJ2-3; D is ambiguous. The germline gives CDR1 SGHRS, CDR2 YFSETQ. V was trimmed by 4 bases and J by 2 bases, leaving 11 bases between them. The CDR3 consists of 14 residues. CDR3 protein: CASSRVPFTDTQYF. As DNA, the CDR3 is TGCGCCAGCAGCCGGGTCCCATTCACAGATACGCAGTATTTT.

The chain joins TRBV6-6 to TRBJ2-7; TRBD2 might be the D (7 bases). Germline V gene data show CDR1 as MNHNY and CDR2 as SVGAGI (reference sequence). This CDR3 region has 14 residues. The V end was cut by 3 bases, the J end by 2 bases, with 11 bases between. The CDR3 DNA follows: TGTGCCAGCAGTTATGGGGGGGCCGCCTACGAGCAGTACTTC. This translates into CASSYGGAAYEQYF.

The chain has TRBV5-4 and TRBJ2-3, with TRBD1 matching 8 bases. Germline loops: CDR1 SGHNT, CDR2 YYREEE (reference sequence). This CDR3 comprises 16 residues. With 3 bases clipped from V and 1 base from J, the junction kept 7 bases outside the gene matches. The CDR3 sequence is CASSSPTGAGTDTQYF. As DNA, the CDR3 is TGTGCCAGCAGCTCCCCGACAGGGGCCGGCACAGATACGCAGTATTTT.

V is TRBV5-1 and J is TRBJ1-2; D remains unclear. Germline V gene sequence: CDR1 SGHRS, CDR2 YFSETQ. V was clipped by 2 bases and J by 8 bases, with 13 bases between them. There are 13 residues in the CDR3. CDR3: CASSFSVTRGYTF. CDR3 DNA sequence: TGCGCCAGCAGCTTCTCGGTGACCAGGGGCTACACCTTC.

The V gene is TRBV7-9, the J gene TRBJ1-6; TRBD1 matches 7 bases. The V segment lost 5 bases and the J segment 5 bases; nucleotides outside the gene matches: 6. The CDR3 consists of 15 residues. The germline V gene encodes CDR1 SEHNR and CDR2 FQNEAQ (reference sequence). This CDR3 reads CASSARQGDNSPLHF. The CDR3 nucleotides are TGTGCCAGCAGCGCGAGACAGGGCGATAATTCACCCCTCCACTTT.

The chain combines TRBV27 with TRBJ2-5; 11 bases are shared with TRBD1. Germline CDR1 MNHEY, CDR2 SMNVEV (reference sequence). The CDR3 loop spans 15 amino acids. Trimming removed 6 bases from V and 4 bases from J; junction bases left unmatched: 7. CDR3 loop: CASSSGQGAGETQYF. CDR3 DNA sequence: TGTGCCAGCAGCTCCGGACAGGGGGCTGGAGAGACCCAGTACTTC.

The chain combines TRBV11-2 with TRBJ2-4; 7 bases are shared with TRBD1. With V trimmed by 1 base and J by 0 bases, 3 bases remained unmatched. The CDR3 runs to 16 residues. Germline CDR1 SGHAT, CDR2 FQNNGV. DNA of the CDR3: TGTGCCAGCAGCTTAGGGCAGGGGGTAGCCAAAAACATTCAGTACTTC. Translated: CASSLGQGVAKNIQYF.

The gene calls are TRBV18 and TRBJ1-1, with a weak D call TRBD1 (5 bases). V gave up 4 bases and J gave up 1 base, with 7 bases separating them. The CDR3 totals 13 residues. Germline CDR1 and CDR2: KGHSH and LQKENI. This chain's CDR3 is CASSRGSNTEAFF. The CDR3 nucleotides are TGTGCCAGCTCACGGGGGTCGAACACTGAAGCTTTCTTT.

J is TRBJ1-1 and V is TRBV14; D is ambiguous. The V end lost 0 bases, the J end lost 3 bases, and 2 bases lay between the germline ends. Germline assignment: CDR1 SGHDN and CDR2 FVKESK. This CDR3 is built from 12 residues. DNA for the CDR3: TGTGCCAGCAGCCAAGACCACACTGAAGCTTTCTTT. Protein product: CASSQDHTEAFF. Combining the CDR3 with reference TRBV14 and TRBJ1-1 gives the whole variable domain EAGVTQFPSHSVIEKGQTVTLRCDPISGHDNLYWYRRVMGKEIKFLLHFVKESKQDESGMPNNRFLAERTGGTYSTLKVQPAELEDSGVYFCASSQDHTEAFFGQGTRLTVV.

In nucleotides, the CDR3 is TGTGCCAGCAGCTTAGAACGGCTACGGGGAGGAAAGGTGGTGGAGACCCAGTACTTC. It specifies CASSLERLRGGKVVETQYF. V and J are TRBV11-2 and TRBJ2-5; D is perhaps TRBD2 (6 bases). The CDR3 contains 19 residues. The germline V gene has CDR1 SGHAT and CDR2 FQNNGV. V gave up 0 bases and J gave up 5 bases, with 25 bases separating them.

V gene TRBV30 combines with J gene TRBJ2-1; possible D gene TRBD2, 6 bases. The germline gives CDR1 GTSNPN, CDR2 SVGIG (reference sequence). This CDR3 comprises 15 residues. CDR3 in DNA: TGTGCGGGGGGTGGGGTATTGGCGGGTTACAATGAGCAGTTCTTC. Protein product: CAGGGVLAGYNEQFF.

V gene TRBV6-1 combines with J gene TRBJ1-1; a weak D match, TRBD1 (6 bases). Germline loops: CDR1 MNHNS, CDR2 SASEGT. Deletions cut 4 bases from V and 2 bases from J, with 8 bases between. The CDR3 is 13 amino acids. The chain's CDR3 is CASSGTENTEAFF. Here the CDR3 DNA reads TGTGCCAGCAGTGGGACAGAAAACACTGAAGCTTTCTTT.

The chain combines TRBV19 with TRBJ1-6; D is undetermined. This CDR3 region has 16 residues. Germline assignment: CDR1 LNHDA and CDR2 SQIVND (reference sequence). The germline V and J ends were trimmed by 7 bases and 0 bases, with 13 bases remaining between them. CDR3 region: CASTPEGSSYNSPLHF. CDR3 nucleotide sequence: TGTGCCAGTACCCCTGAAGGGAGCTCCTATAATTCACCCCTCCACTTT.

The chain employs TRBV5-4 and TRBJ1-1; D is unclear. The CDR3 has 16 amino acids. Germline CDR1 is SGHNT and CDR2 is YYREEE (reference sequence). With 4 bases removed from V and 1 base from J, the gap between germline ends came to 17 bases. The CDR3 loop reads CASSPGGIQENTEAFF. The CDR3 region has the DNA TGTGCCAGCAGCCCGGGAGGCATCCAAGAGAACACTGAAGCTTTCTTT.

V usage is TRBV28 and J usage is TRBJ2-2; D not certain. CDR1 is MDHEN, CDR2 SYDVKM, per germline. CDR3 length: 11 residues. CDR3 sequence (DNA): TGTGCTTCGTGCGACACCGGGGAGCTGTTTTTT. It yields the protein CASCDTGELFF.

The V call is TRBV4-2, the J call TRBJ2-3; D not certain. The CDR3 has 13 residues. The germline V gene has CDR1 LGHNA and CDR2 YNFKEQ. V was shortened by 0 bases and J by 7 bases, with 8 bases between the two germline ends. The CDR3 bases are TGTGCCAGCAGCCAAGATCTGGTAAATACGCAGTATTTT. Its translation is CASSQDLVNTQYF.

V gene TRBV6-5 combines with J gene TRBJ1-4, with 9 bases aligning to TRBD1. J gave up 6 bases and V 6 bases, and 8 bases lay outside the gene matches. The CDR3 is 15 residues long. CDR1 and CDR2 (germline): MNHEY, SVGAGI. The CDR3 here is CASRLQGQGYEKLFF. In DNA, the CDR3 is TGTGCCAGCAGACTGCAGGGACAGGGATATGAAAAACTGTTTTTT.

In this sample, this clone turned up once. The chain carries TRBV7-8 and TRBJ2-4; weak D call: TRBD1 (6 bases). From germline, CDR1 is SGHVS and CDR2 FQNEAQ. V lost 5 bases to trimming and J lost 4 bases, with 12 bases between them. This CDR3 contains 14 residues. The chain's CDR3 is CASSTGQQKNIQYF. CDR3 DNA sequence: TGTGCCAGCAGCACCGGACAGCAGAAAAACATTCAGTACTTC.

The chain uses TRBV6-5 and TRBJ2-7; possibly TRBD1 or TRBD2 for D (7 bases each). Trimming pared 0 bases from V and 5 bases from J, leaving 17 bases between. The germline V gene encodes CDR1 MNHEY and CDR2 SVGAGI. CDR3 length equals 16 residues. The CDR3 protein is CASSYSRQGGIHEQYF. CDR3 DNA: TGTGCCAGCAGTTACTCGAGGCAGGGGGGGATCCACGAGCAGTACTTC.